A selection of T cell receptor beta chains follows, all from one sample in a study of beta chain features in type 1 diabetes. TCRdb keeps only in-frame clones here, not all; method: immunoSEQ multiplex PCR. The table has some 640,000 clones, over 12% seen once. Specimen: naive CD4+ T cells from blood. These TCRs come from a man aged 18 to 29 with type 1 diabetes. CDR3s include the opening cysteine and the closing phenylalanine or tryptophan. Each record gives: V gene, J gene, clone size, D gene, CDR3 DNA, CDR3 protein. D genes are given only for firm matches. The size of a clone is reported for some rows only, either as once, few or many, or as a class for expanded clones.

v_call: TRBV2
j_call: TRBJ2-3
clone_size: -
d_call: -
cdr3_nt: TGTGCCAGCGGTATACTAAATACGCAGTATTTT
cdr3_aa: CASGILNTQYF

v_call: TRBV5-1
j_call: TRBJ1-2
clone_size: few
d_call: -
cdr3_nt: TGCGCCAGCAGCTTGTTCCCCTCGGCTGGCTACACCTTC
cdr3_aa: CASSLFPSAGYTF

v_call: TRBV2
j_call: TRBJ2-3
clone_size: -
d_call: -
cdr3_nt: TGTGCCAGCAGTGAAGGGAAGGCGCCCACAGATACGCAGTATTTT
cdr3_aa: CASSEGKAPTDTQYF

v_call: TRBV2
j_call: TRBJ1-1
clone_size: few
d_call: -
cdr3_nt: TGTGCCAGCAGTGTAAATCCGGGACGCGGCACTGAAGCTTTCTTT
cdr3_aa: CASSVNPGRGTEAFF

v_call: TRBV28
j_call: TRBJ1-2
clone_size: -
d_call: -
cdr3_nt: TGTGCCAGCAGTTTCTGGGCGGAGAATGGCTACACCTTC
cdr3_aa: CASSFWAENGYTF

v_call: TRBV7-9
j_call: TRBJ2-4
clone_size: -
d_call: -
cdr3_nt: TGTGCCAGCAGCCCGATAGCCAAAAACATTCAGTACTTC
cdr3_aa: CASSPIAKNIQYF

v_call: TRBV5-1
j_call: TRBJ2-2
clone_size: -
d_call: TRBD2
cdr3_nt: TGCGCCAGCCTGGGCACAGCGGGAGTGAACGGGGAGCTGTTTTTT
cdr3_aa: CASLGTAGVNGELFF

v_call: TRBV21-1
j_call: TRBJ2-6
clone_size: few
d_call: -
cdr3_nt: TGTGCCAGCAGCAAACTGGGTCCAAGAGCCAACGTCCTGACTTTC
cdr3_aa: CASSKLGPRANVLTF

v_call: TRBV12-5
j_call: TRBJ2-1
clone_size: few
d_call: -
cdr3_nt: TGTGCTAGTGGTTTCACCTTTAATGAGCAGTTCTTC
cdr3_aa: CASGFTFNEQFF

v_call: TRBV7-9
j_call: TRBJ2-5
clone_size: few
d_call: TRBD2
cdr3_nt: TGTGCCAGCAGCCGACTAGCGGGAGAGACCCAGTACTTC
cdr3_aa: CASSRLAGETQYF

v_call: TRBV6-4
j_call: TRBJ1-1
clone_size: -
d_call: TRBD1
cdr3_nt: TGTGCCAGCAGTGAGACCGGGACAGGGGCCTCTGAAGCTTTCTTT
cdr3_aa: CASSETGTGASEAFF

v_call: TRBV7-2
j_call: TRBJ2-3
clone_size: few
d_call: TRBD2
cdr3_nt: TGTGCCAGCAGTACAGCGGGGGGGACAGATACGCAGTATTTT
cdr3_aa: CASSTAGGTDTQYF

v_call: TRBV7-2
j_call: TRBJ2-7
clone_size: few
d_call: TRBD1
cdr3_nt: TGTGCCAGCAGCTTCAACAGGGGTTTCTACGAGCAGTACTTC
cdr3_aa: CASSFNRGFYEQYF

v_call: TRBV5-1
j_call: TRBJ2-3
clone_size: -
d_call: TRBD2
cdr3_nt: TGCGCCAGCAGCTCCCTCTGGACTAGCGGGGGGATGGATACGCAGTATTTT
cdr3_aa: CASSSLWTSGGMDTQYF

v_call: TRBV18
j_call: TRBJ2-5
clone_size: -
d_call: TRBD2
cdr3_nt: TGTGCCAGCTCACGCGGGACCGGGGGGCAAGAGACCCAGTACTTC
cdr3_aa: CASSRGTGGQETQYF

v_call: TRBV7-2
j_call: TRBJ2-3
clone_size: few
d_call: -
cdr3_nt: TGTGCCAGCAGCTTAGGACTTTTCACAGATACGCAGTATTTT
cdr3_aa: CASSLGLFTDTQYF

v_call: TRBV10-3
j_call: TRBJ2-5
clone_size: -
d_call: -
cdr3_nt: TGTGCCATCACCTCGACTTTGGAAGAGACCCAGTACTTC
cdr3_aa: CAITSTLEETQYF

v_call: TRBV6-6
j_call: TRBJ2-5
clone_size: -
d_call: TRBD2
cdr3_nt: TGTGCCAGCAGAAGATCAGGACTAGTCTGGGAGACCCAGTACTTC
cdr3_aa: CASRRSGLVWETQYF

v_call: TRBV4-3
j_call: TRBJ1-5
clone_size: -
d_call: -
cdr3_nt: TGCGCCAGCAGCCTCGGCAGGGTCAATCAGCCCCAGCATTTT
cdr3_aa: CASSLGRVNQPQHF

v_call: TRBV7-2
j_call: TRBJ1-3
clone_size: few
d_call: -
cdr3_nt: TGTGCCAGCAGCTTAGACGGGTGGGGTTCTGGAAACACCATATATTTT
cdr3_aa: CASSLDGWGSGNTIYF